The clone carrying this T cell receptor beta chain was counted ten times or more. The CDR3 consists of 12 residues. From germline, CDR1 is ENHRY and CDR2 SYGVKD. Trimming removed 10 bases at V and 2 bases at J, with 9 bases between. The presence of a unique molecular identifier marked each TCR cDNA molecule. TCRdb analysed the 5' RACE reads with MiXCR anew, one entry per CDR3 protein. The sample has about 26,000 distinct CDR3 sequences, under 7% seen once. As to time point: blood at routine non-recurrence follow-up after resection. Whole RNA, isolated from tumor, nontumor lung or frozen PBMC, was sequenced without prior sorting. The data derive from a study of spatial heterogeneity in lung cancer. As for the study in general: Those follow-up PBMC samples that were available underwent sequencing, at a median interval of around 26 months following resection.

The source was PBMCs, collected at follow-up. The chain is built from TRBV10-3 and TRBJ2-1, with D tentatively TRBD2 (6 bases). The source is a male donor with early-stage non-small cell lung cancer. CDR3 sequence reads: CATRTTYNEQFF. In nucleotides, the CDR3 is TGTGCCACCAGGACTACCTACAATGAGCAGTTCTTC.